This TCR beta chain comes out of a study of blood T cell repertoires in COVID-19. Turning to the study itself: PBMCs, B-cell-depleted T cells, or T cells provided the cDNA or gDNA that made up the material.

Those enrolled, adults aged 18 to 89 years, came from about 24 US areas. Allocation to cohorts depended on clinical history reported by the participants. Original processing methods: Reference gene primers were amplified, and this amplification served to estimate nucleated cell counts. Repertoires were generated with immunoSEQ multiplex PCR, while TCRdb's copy carries only in-frame clones and drops some. The V and J calls and clone size are taken from that table; D and trimming were inferred from the DNA. The repertoire has under 300,000 clones, around 82% of them found once; the top ten carry around 3.5%. CDR1 and CDR2 (germline): SGHRS, YFSETQ. This CDR3 comprises 16 residues. V lost 2 bases and J lost 4, with 16 bases in between.

Sequenced material: PBMCs or T cells enriched from blood (not recorded which). The genes are TRBV5-1 and TRBJ1-3; no firm D call. The source is a man in his fifties or sixties who had recovered from COVID-19. The CDR3 protein is CASSFFEGVRGNTIYF. The CDR3 nucleotides read TGCGCCAGCAGCTTTTTCGAGGGAGTAAGAGGAAACACCATATATTTT. Full variable domain (outside the CDR3, taken from reference TRBV5-1 and TRBJ1-3): KAGVTQTPRYLIKTRGQQVTLSCSPISGHRSVSWYQQTPGQGLQFLFEYFSETQRNKGNFPGRFSGRQFSNSRSEMNVSTLELGDSALYLCASSFFEGVRGNTIYFGEGSWLTVV.